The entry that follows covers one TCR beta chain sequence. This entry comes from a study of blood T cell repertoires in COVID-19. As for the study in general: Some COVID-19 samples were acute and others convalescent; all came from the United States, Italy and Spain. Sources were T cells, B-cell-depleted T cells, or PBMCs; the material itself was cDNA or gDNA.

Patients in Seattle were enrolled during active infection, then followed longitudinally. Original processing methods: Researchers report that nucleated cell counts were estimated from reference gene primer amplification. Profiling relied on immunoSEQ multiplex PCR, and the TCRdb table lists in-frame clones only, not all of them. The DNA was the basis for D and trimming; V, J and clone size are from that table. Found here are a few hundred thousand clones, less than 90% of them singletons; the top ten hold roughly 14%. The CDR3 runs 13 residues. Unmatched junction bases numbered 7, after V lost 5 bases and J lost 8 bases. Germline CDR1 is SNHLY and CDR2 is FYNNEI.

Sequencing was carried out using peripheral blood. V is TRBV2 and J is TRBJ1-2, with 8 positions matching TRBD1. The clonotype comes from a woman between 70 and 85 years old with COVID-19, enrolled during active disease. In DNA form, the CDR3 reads TGTGCCAGCAGTTATACAGGGGGACGAGGCTACACCTTC. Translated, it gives CASSYTGGRGYTF.